Included here is one T cell receptor beta chain sequence, with context. What it recognizes is unknown. V lost 5 bases and J 4 bases, leaving 15 bases between the germline ends. The length of the CDR3 is 14 residues. Germline V CDR1 and CDR2: SGHKS, YYEKEE (reference sequence). Profiling relied on immunoSEQ multiplex PCR, and the TCRdb table lists in-frame clones only, not all of them. This table holds approximately 37,000 clones, around 40% found once. The data belong to a study of neoadjuvant anti-PD-1 for oral cavity cancer. As for the study in general: Patients without progression got a fourth dose around day 43. The study's findings and limits: Expansion of preexisting intratumoral clones was suggested to aid response.

Time point here: after neoadjuvant nivolumab, at surgical resection. V usage is TRBV5-5 and J usage is TRBJ2-5, with D possibly TRBD2 on 6 matching bases. The sample was tumor tissue, taken after nivolumab (anti-PD-1) treatment. The clonotype originates from a person aged 35-80 years with oral cavity squamous cell carcinoma. Written as DNA, the CDR3 is TGTGCCAGCAGGAGGGACTCGGCAGGAGAGACCCAGTACTTC. It codes for CASRRDSAGETQYF. The variable domain in full, with the rest retrieved from reference TRBV5-5 and TRBJ2-5, is DAGVTQSPTHLIKTRGQQVTLRCSPISGHKSVSWYQQVLGQGPQFIFQYYEKEERGRGNFPDRFSARQFPNYSSELNVNALLLGDSALYLCASRRDSAGETQYFGPGTRLLVL.